This entry lists 27 T cell receptor beta chains sequenced from one sample in a study of beta chain features in type 1 diabetes. Every isolated RNA sample was fully reverse transcribed, so sequencing captured expressed TCRB transcripts. The repertoire was sequenced with immunoSEQ multiplex PCR; TCRdb's copy has only in-frame clones and lacks some. The repertoire has a few hundred thousand clones, around 20% of them found once; the top ten carry approximately 0.043%. Sample: naive CD4+ T cells from blood. Receptors were obtained from a young woman in good health.

This chain joins TRBV7-3 and TRBJ2-3; D might be TRBD1 (5 bases). In germline, CDR1 is SGHTA, CDR2 FQGTGA. Deletions cut 7 bases from V and 6 bases from J, with 14 bases between. This CDR3 has 13 amino acids. The CDR3 region has the DNA TGTGCCAGCACACCAGGTGGGGCGGATACGCAGTATTTT. Translation: CASTPGGADTQYF.

This clone was observed a handful of times. This rearrangement joins TRBV5-6 to TRBJ1-2; D is undetermined. The length of the CDR3 is 15 residues. The ends were cut back, 0 bases at V and 0 bases at J, with 9 bases in the middle. CDR1 is SGHDT, CDR2 YYEEEE, per germline. CDR3 bases: TGTGCCAGCAGCTTGGGAGCGACTGCTAACTATGGCTACACCTTC. Protein: CASSLGATANYGYTF.

This clone was counted a few times. V gene TRBV19 combines with J gene TRBJ1-5; no definite D call. Trimming took 2 bases from V and 9 from J, leaving 11 bases between them. The length of the CDR3 is 13 residues. Germline assignment: CDR1 LNHDA and CDR2 SQIVND (reference sequence). CDR3 DNA: TGTGCCAGTAGTATAAACGGCCCAGGGCCCCAGCATTTT. The encoded protein is CASSINGPGPQHF. Using reference TRBV19 and TRBJ1-5 for the parts outside the CDR3, the full variable domain is DGGITQSPKYLFRKEGQNVTLSCEQNLNHDAMYWYRQDPGQGLRLIYYSQIVNDFQKGDIAEGYSVSREKKESFPLTVTSAQKNPTAFYLCASSINGPGPQHFGDGTRLSIL.

This clone occurred a few times. This sequence joins TRBV30 and TRBJ1-2; 9 bases agree with TRBD1. Germline-derived CDR1 and CDR2 are GTSNPN and SVGIG (reference sequence). The length of the CDR3 is 13 residues. V was pared by 7 bases and J by 8 bases, with 11 bases of the junction left unmatched. This CDR3 reads CASLPGQGNGYTF. CDR3 DNA: TGTGCCTCACTTCCGGGACAGGGTAACGGCTACACCTTC.

The chain recombines TRBV7-2 with TRBJ2-1; 7 nucleotides match TRBD2. The J segment lost 6 bases and the V segment lost 2 bases, leaving 7 bases of the junction unmatched. Germline V CDR1 and CDR2: SGHTA, FQGNSA. The CDR3 has 15 amino acids. CDR3 in amino acids: CASSLLSGDGNEQFF. DNA for the CDR3: TGTGCCAGCAGCTTACTGAGCGGGGACGGCAATGAGCAGTTCTTC.

This clone turned up a few times. This sample also contains other DNA sequences that code for the same CDR3. The chain is built from TRBV19 and TRBJ1-1, with D hard to call. CDR3 length equals 13 residues. The V gene's germline CDR1 is LNHDA and CDR2 SQIVND (reference sequence). Trimming shortened V by 2 bases and J by 1 base, and 5 bases separated the two germline ends. CDR3 sequence: CASSITGNTEAFF. CDR3 in DNA: TGTGCCAGTAGTATAACGGGGAACACTGAAGCTTTCTTT.

This clone has a handful of counts. The J gene is TRBJ1-2, the V gene TRBV4-1, with D possibly being TRBD1 (6 bases). The V and J ends lost 4 bases and 0 bases respectively, with 18 bases between them. Germline V gene lookup returns CDR1 MGHRA and CDR2 YSYEKL. The CDR3 totals 17 residues. The CDR3 DNA reads TGCGCCAGCAGCCGGGGGCTCCGGGACGGAGCTAACTATGGCTACACCTTC. Amino acid sequence: CASSRGLRDGANYGYTF.

V is TRBV10-3 and J is TRBJ2-1, with TRBD2 as a possible D gene (5 bases). V lost 8 bases and J lost 0, with 14 bases in between. Germline lookup yields CDR1 ENHRY and CDR2 SYGVKD. The CDR3 covers 15 residues. CDR3 protein: CAIYGGGSSYNEQFF. The DNA for the CDR3 is TGTGCCATCTATGGAGGCGGAAGCTCCTACAATGAGCAGTTCTTC.

The J gene is TRBJ1-2, the V gene TRBV5-4; 8 nucleotides line up with TRBD1. V was clipped by 4 bases and J by 8 bases; unmatched bases: 7. This CDR3 region has 13 residues. Germline CDR1 and CDR2: SGHNT and YYREEE (reference sequence). The DNA of the CDR3 is TGTGCCAGCAGCCTAGGACAGGGAGGCGGCTACACCTTC. Its translation is CASSLGQGGGYTF.

The CDR3 loop is CAGRVGDEKLFF. The CDR3 nucleotides are TGTGCCGGCAGGGTAGGGGATGAAAAACTGTTTTTT. This sequence joins TRBV30 and TRBJ1-4, with D maybe TRBD1 (5 bases). The germline V gene encodes CDR1 GTSNPN and CDR2 SVGIG (reference sequence). This CDR3 has 12 amino acids. The ends were cut back, 8 bases at V and 6 bases at J, with 13 bases in the middle.

This chain joins TRBV7-2 and TRBJ2-3, with TRBD2 as a possible D gene (5 bases). V was cut by 3 bases and J by 0 bases, with 13 bases left in between. The CDR3 length is 16 residues. Germline loops: CDR1 SGHTA, CDR2 FQGNSA. The CDR3 loop is CASSFEGIPSTDTQYF. The CDR3, as DNA: TGTGCCAGCAGCTTCGAGGGTATCCCCAGCACAGATACGCAGTATTTT.

This clone was counted between two and nine times. J is TRBJ2-2 and V is TRBV5-4; 8 bases agree with TRBD2. V lost 1 base, J lost 4 bases, and 6 bases stayed unmatched. The CDR3 extends over 16 amino acids. The germline V gene encodes CDR1 SGHNT and CDR2 YYREEE (reference sequence). DNA of the CDR3: TGTGCCAGCAGCTTGAGAGCGGGGGCACTCACCGGGGAGCTGTTTTTT. Protein sequence: CASSLRAGALTGELFF.

The chain links TRBV4-2 to TRBJ2-2, with TRBD2 identical over 13 bases. The CDR3 consists of 19 residues. V was clipped by 4 bases and J by 4 bases; unmatched bases: 12. Germline lookup yields CDR1 LGHNA and CDR2 YNFKEQ. The CDR3 nucleotides read TGTGCCAGCAGCCTGGGACAGGGGGGACTAGCGGGAACCACCGGGGAGCTGTTTTTT. It encodes CASSLGQGGLAGTTGELFF.

The rearrangement joins TRBV18 to TRBJ1-1, with D uncertain. Trimming took off 3 bases at V and 1 base at J, with 12 bases between the two ends. From germline, CDR1 is KGHSH and CDR2 LQKENI. The CDR3 has 15 residues. The CDR3 loop is CASSPRGETNTEAFF. The CDR3 DNA follows: TGTGCCAGCTCACCTCGCGGCGAGACGAACACTGAAGCTTTCTTT. The variable domain in full, completed from reference TRBV18 and TRBJ1-1, reads NAGVMQNPRHLVRRRGQEARLRCSPMKGHSHVYWYRQLPEEGLKFMVYLQKENIIDESGMPKERFSAEFPKEGPSILRIQQVVRGDSAAYFCASSPRGETNTEAFFGQGTRLTVV.

In this sample, this clone turned up a few times. The genes are TRBV11-3 and TRBJ1-1; weak D call: TRBD1 (5 bases). Looked up from germline, CDR1 is SGHNT and CDR2 is YENEEA. Trimming shortened V by 2 bases and J by 6 bases, and 16 bases separated the two germline ends. The CDR3 consists of 15 residues. The CDR3 region is CASSLTGFKIAEAFF. CDR3 nucleotides: TGTGCCAGCAGCTTAACAGGTTTCAAGATCGCTGAAGCTTTCTTT.

The sample holds a few counts of this clone. The chain combines TRBV5-1 with TRBJ2-1; 11 bases line up with TRBD1. The germline gives CDR1 SGHRS, CDR2 YFSETQ. Losses at the gene ends were 4 bases for V and 7 bases for J; bases not matched to a gene: 7. This CDR3 region has 15 residues. Here the CDR3 reads CASSPDRGLENEQFF. The CDR3 DNA sequence: TGCGCCAGCAGCCCGGACAGGGGGCTAGAAAATGAGCAGTTCTTC.

The chain links TRBV7-9 to TRBJ2-1; 9 bases line up with TRBD2. This CDR3 spans 16 amino acids. J was trimmed by 10 bases and V by 6 bases; bases with no gene match: 16. Per germline, CDR1 SEHNR and CDR2 FQNEAQ (reference sequence). This CDR3 is CASSFNSGGGPIEQFF. In DNA, the CDR3 is TGTGCCAGCAGTTTCAATAGCGGGGGCGGCCCAATAGAGCAGTTCTTC. Filled out from reference TRBV7-9 and TRBJ2-1, the complete variable domain reads DTGVSQNPRHKITKRGQNVTFRCDPISEHNRLYWYRQTLGQGPEFLTYFQNEAQLEKSRLLSDRFSAERPKGSFSTLEIQRTEQGDSAMYLCASSFNSGGGPIEQFFGPGTRLTVL.

This clone was found a few times. The chain has TRBV5-4 and TRBJ1-2, with TRBD1 as a possible D gene (5 bases). V shed 1 base and J shed 3 bases, with 13 bases lying between them. The length of the CDR3 is 15 residues. Germline-derived CDR1 and CDR2 are SGHNT and YYREEE (reference sequence). The chain's CDR3 is CASSLWGLRDYGYTF. The CDR3 nucleotides read TGTGCCAGCAGCTTGTGGGGACTCCGGGACTATGGCTACACCTTC.

This chain connects TRBV29-1 to TRBJ1-1, with D tentatively TRBD1 (5 bases). The CDR3 sequence is 17 residues long. V gave up 4 bases and J gave up 11 bases, with 32 bases separating them. Germline lookup yields CDR1 SQVTM and CDR2 ANQGSEA. The CDR3 nucleotides read TGCAGCGTTGGGCTCAACCTCCGGGACCGGGAGGGTCACCGGGCTTTCTTT. It specifies CSVGLNLRDREGHRAFF.

The rearrangement uses TRBV29-1 and TRBJ1-3; 8 bases fit TRBD1. The germline V gene has CDR1 SQVTM and CDR2 ANQGSEA. The junction had 3 bases not matched to a gene; V was cut back by 6 bases and J by 2 bases. The CDR3 extends over 13 amino acids. CDR3 amino acids: CSVSTGAGNTIYF. The CDR3 bases are TGCAGCGTCTCGACAGGGGCTGGAAACACCATATATTTT.

This clone was seen only a few times. The chain is built from TRBV5-6 and TRBJ2-7; TRBD2 is a possible D gene (7 bases). Germline-derived CDR1 and CDR2 are SGHDT and YYEEEE. Trimming removed 3 bases at V and 2 bases at J, with 15 bases between. The CDR3 runs to 15 residues. CDR3 amino acids: CASSSRPGGAYEQYF. In DNA, the CDR3 is TGTGCCAGCAGCTCCAGACCGGGGGGCGCCTACGAGCAGTACTTC.

This chain links TRBV5-1 with TRBJ2-7; TRBD1 agrees at 10 bases. CDR3 length equals 12 residues. Germline V gene lookup returns CDR1 SGHRS and CDR2 YFSETQ. The junction had 2 bases not matched to a gene; V was cut back by 6 bases and J by 5 bases. As DNA, the CDR3 is TGCGCCAGCACGGGACAGGGGAACGAGCAGTACTTC. It yields the protein CASTGQGNEQYF.

This clone was detected a few times. The CDR3 sequence is CASSETRTSGSTDTQYF. In nucleotides, the CDR3 is TGTGCCAGCAGTGAGACTCGCACTAGCGGGAGCACAGATACGCAGTATTTT. The chain couples TRBV25-1 to TRBJ2-3, with 9 bases fitting TRBD2. The length of the CDR3 is 17 residues. Trimming at V came to 3 bases and at J to 0 bases, leaving 7 bases not matched to a gene. In germline, CDR1 is MGHDK, CDR2 SYGVNS.

The chain uses TRBV29-1 and TRBJ2-7; the match to TRBD2 covers 8 bases. The germline CDR1 and CDR2 sequences are SQVTM and ANQGSEA. After removal of 6 bases from V and 5 bases from J, the junction contained 9 bases not matched to a gene. The CDR3 sequence is 13 residues long. The CDR3 protein is CSVQGLVLNEQYF. In DNA, the CDR3 is TGCAGCGTCCAGGGACTAGTCCTCAACGAGCAGTACTTC.

This clone was observed a few times. The rearrangement uses TRBV6-1 and TRBJ2-7; TRBD1 matches 8 bases. CDR1 is MNHNS, CDR2 SASEGT, per germline. The CDR3 runs to 14 residues. V shed 3 bases and J 2 bases; nucleotides not matched to a gene: 3. DNA of the CDR3: TGTGCCAGCAGTGATCGGACAGGGCCCTACGAGCAGTACTTC. Amino acid sequence: CASSDRTGPYEQYF.

The genes are TRBV11-2 and TRBJ2-1; 12 bases line up with TRBD2. Germline V gives CDR1 SGHAT, CDR2 FQNNGV. With 3 bases clipped from V and 3 bases from J, the junction kept 3 bases outside the gene matches. The length of the CDR3 is 16 residues. CDR3 nucleotide sequence: TGTGCCAGCAGCTTTTCACTAGCGGGGGGCTACAATGAGCAGTTCTTC. Translated, it gives CASSFSLAGGYNEQFF.

The CDR3 coding sequence is TGTGCCAGCAGCTTAGGGGCAGTCAGTAATTCACCCCTCCACTTT. Protein: CASSLGAVSNSPLHF. This rearrangement joins TRBV7-9 to TRBJ1-6, with D unclear. The germline CDR1 and CDR2 sequences are SEHNR and FQNEAQ (reference sequence). Trimming removed 1 base at V and 6 bases at J, with 10 bases between. The CDR3 runs to 15 residues.